What follows are 30 T cell receptor beta chains derived from one specimen sequenced in a study of regulatory T cells in long-lasting Graves disease. Time point: newly diagnosed GD, antithyroid drugs for less than 3 months. TCR sequences were obtained from RNA taken from PBMCs. iRepertoire HTBI primers and Arm-PCR of CDR3 regions built TCR beta libraries. TCRdb called the multiplex PCR reads again in MiXCR, with one record for every CDR3 protein. The sample lists roughly 350,000 distinct CDR3 sequences, roughly 16% occurring once. These data also featured in a second study, about T cells in Graves' hyperthyroidism and ophthalmopathy.

The sequencing used peripheral blood mononuclear cells (PBMCs), collected at new diagnosis, from a patient treated with antithyroid drugs. These receptors all come from a woman aged 18-29 years with Graves disease.

This clonotype has a count of ten or more. CDR3 in DNA: TGTGCCAGCAGCTCGGGCTCGGGGGCCAAAAACATTCAGTACTTC. As protein: CASSSGSGAKNIQYF. V gene TRBV11-2 combines with J gene TRBJ2-4, with D possibly matching TRBD2 (5 bases). Germline loops: CDR1 SGHAT, CDR2 FQNNGV. The ends were cut back, 4 bases at V and 1 base at J, with 11 bases in the middle. This CDR3 has 15 residues. The entire variable domain, with the rest obtained from reference TRBV11-2 and TRBJ2-4, is as follows: EAGVAQSPRYKIIEKRQSVAFWCNPISGHATLYWYQQILGQGPKLLIQFQNNGVVDDSQLPKDRFSAERLKGVDSTLKIQPAKLEDSAVYLCASSSGSGAKNIQYFGAGTRLSVL.

The sample holds many counts of this clonotype. The chain carries TRBV2 and TRBJ2-1; unclear D gene. The CDR3 runs 11 residues. The germline CDR1 and CDR2 sequences are SNHLY and FYNNEI. Trimming took 5 bases from V and 3 from J, leaving 2 bases between them. CDR3 in amino acids: CASSFYNEQFF. In nucleotides, the CDR3 is TGTGCCAGCAGTTTCTACAATGAGCAGTTCTTC.

This clonotype was counted a few times. CDR3 sequence: CASSTGLAFNTGELFF. CDR3 coding DNA: TGTGCCAGTAGTACCGGACTAGCGTTTAACACCGGGGAGCTGTTTTTT. The chain uses TRBV19 and TRBJ2-2, with 9 bases aligning to TRBD2. Germline V gene lookup returns CDR1 LNHDA and CDR2 SQIVND (reference sequence). The CDR3 is made up of 16 amino acids. With V trimmed by 4 bases and J by 2 bases, 5 bases remained unmatched.

This clonotype was detected many times. V is TRBV3-1 and J is TRBJ2-5; TRBD2 agrees at 9 bases. The CDR3 has 13 residues. V lost 6 bases to trimming and J lost 4 bases; unmatched junction nucleotides: 3. Germline CDR1 and CDR2: LGHDT and YNNKEL (reference sequence). Here the CDR3 reads CASRRGGAETQYF. DNA of the CDR3: TGTGCCAGCAGGCGGGGGGGCGCAGAGACCCAGTACTTC.

Worth noting for this clonotype: A single base separates this from a much larger clone, so it may be a read error. V is TRBV2 and J is TRBJ2-3; D perhaps matches TRBD1 (6 bases). Per germline, CDR1 SNHLY and CDR2 FYNNEI. This CDR3 contains 13 residues. The CDR3 loop is CASSLGQPETRYF. The CDR3 coding sequence is TGTGCCAGCAGTCTCGGACAGCCAGAGACCCGGTACTTC.

This sequence joins TRBV27 and TRBJ2-7, with TRBD1 identical over 12 bases. V shed 6 bases, J shed 5 bases, and the junction held 8 bases outside the gene matches. CDR3 length: 15 amino acids. Germline V CDR1 and CDR2: MNHEY, SMNVEV (reference sequence). The chain's CDR3 is CASSRAGTGGHEQYF. In DNA, the CDR3 is TGTGCCAGCAGCCGCGCCGGGACAGGGGGCCACGAGCAGTACTTC.

This clonotype was seen a handful of times. The chain combines TRBV20-1 with TRBJ1-1; D remains ambiguous. The CDR3 sequence is 14 residues long. Germline CDR1 reads DFQATT; CDR2 reads SNEGSKA (reference sequence). V was clipped by 3 bases and J by 3 bases, with 14 bases between them. The CDR3 here is CSASNGETDTEAFF. The CDR3 DNA reads as TGCAGTGCTAGTAACGGGGAAACGGACACTGAAGCTTTCTTT.

The gene calls are TRBV6-2 or TRBV6-3 and TRBJ2-5; possible D gene TRBD2, 6 bases. Germline V gene sequence: CDR1 MNHEY, CDR2 SVGEGT. The CDR3 has 17 residues. Trimming took 5 bases from V and 0 from J, leaving 19 bases between them. CDR3 nucleotide sequence: TGTGCCAGCAGTGAAGCCCGGGACTTTCGGTACCAAGAGACCCAGTACTTC. The encoded protein is CASSEARDFRYQETQYF.

This clonotype was detected ten times or more. The gene calls are TRBV12-3 or TRBV12-4 and TRBJ1-4; no clear D gene. V lost 5 bases and J lost 8, with 15 bases in between. The CDR3 contains 14 residues. CDR3 sequence reads: CASSSSGGLEKLFF. In DNA, the CDR3 is TGTGCCAGCAGTAGCAGCGGAGGGTTGGAAAAACTGTTTTTT.

The sample holds a few counts of this clonotype. The chain has TRBV4-1 and TRBJ1-2; TRBD1 aligns across 8 bases. The J segment lost 8 bases and the V segment lost 1 base, leaving 9 bases of the junction unmatched. Germline V gene sequence: CDR1 MGHRA, CDR2 YSYEKL. This CDR3 region has 15 residues. CDR3 nucleotide sequence: TGCGCCAGCAGCCAAGGGGACAGGTCCGTCGGCGGCTACACCTTC. Encoded protein: CASSQGDRSVGGYTF.

The chain joins TRBV7-9 to TRBJ2-6, with D possibly TRBD2 on 6 matching bases. Germline CDR1 is SEHNR and CDR2 is FQNEAQ (reference sequence). Trimming pared 5 bases from V and 3 bases from J, leaving 20 bases between. This CDR3 region has 18 residues. CDR3 nucleotide sequence: TGTGCCAGCAGCGGACCTCTCGGACACGGGAGTGGGGCCAACGTCCTGACTTTC. This sequence encodes CASSGPLGHGSGANVLTF.

This clonotype was found a few times. The chain has TRBV6-2 or TRBV6-3 and TRBJ2-3, with 7 bases lining up with TRBD2. The CDR3 has 13 residues. In germline, CDR1 is MNHEY, CDR2 SVGEGT. The V gene end was trimmed by 2 bases and the J gene end by 8 bases; junction bases not matched to a gene: 4. The CDR3 sequence is CASSYGLVGTQYF. Written as DNA, the CDR3 is TGTGCCAGCAGTTACGGACTAGTCGGTACGCAGTATTTT.

This clonotype was counted at least ten times. The chain has TRBV24-1 and TRBJ1-1; no reliable D call. Germline V gives CDR1 KGHDR, CDR2 SFDVKD. Trimming stripped 0 bases from V and 8 bases from J, with 6 bases between. The length of the CDR3 is 12 residues. CDR3 coding DNA: TGTGCCACCAGTGATTTGACGGGGGAAGCTTTCTTT. It yields the protein CATSDLTGEAFF.

This clonotype was found many times. The chain carries TRBV5-1 and TRBJ2-2, with a weak D call TRBD2 (5 bases). The CDR3 loop spans 16 amino acids. The germline V and J ends were trimmed by 0 bases and 0 bases, with 9 bases remaining between them. Germline CDR1 reads SGHRS; CDR2 reads YFSETQ. CDR3 in amino acids: CASSLGVGANTGELFF. The CDR3 DNA is TGCGCCAGCAGCTTGGGAGTCGGGGCGAACACCGGGGAGCTGTTTTTT.

The chain carries TRBV7-2 and TRBJ2-1; 9 bases match TRBD1. The junction had 14 bases not matched to a gene; V was cut back by 5 bases and J by 9 bases. This CDR3 contains 16 residues. Germline V gives CDR1 SGHTA, CDR2 FQGNSA. For the CDR3, the DNA is TGTGCCAGCAGCCCCGAAGCGGGACAGGGTTGGGGTGAGCAGTTCTTC. Its translation is CASSPEAGQGWGEQFF.

This clonotype has at least ten counts. The chain couples TRBV28 to TRBJ2-7; 7 nucleotides line up with TRBD1. V dropped 4 bases and J dropped 2; count of bases not matched to a gene: 5. The germline CDR1 and CDR2 sequences are MDHEN and SYDVKM. The CDR3 runs to 14 residues. CDR3 sequence reads: CASSSTGWAYEQYF. The CDR3 DNA reads as TGTGCCAGCAGTTCGACAGGGTGGGCCTACGAGCAGTACTTC.

In DNA form, the CDR3 reads TGTGCCACCAGTGATGATGACAGGGCCTATGGCTACACCTTC. Protein sequence: CATSDDDRAYGYTF. The J gene is TRBJ1-2, the V gene TRBV24-1; 7 nucleotides agree with TRBD1. The CDR3 totals 14 residues. Germline V lookup: CDR1 KGHDR, CDR2 SFDVKD. J lost 4 bases, V lost 3 bases, and 4 bases had no gene match.

The chain couples TRBV14 to TRBJ1-2; D gene ambiguous. CDR3 length: 15 amino acids. V gave up 4 bases and J gave up 4 bases, with 16 bases separating them. The germline V gene has CDR1 SGHDN and CDR2 FVKESK. The CDR3 spells CASSPLVVGGYGYTF. In DNA, the CDR3 is TGTGCCAGCAGCCCCCTGGTCGTAGGCGGCTATGGCTACACCTTC.

This clonotype was counted ten times or more. The V gene is TRBV3-1, the J gene TRBJ2-1; 10 bases match TRBD2. V was pared by 2 bases and J by 8 bases, with 0 bases of the junction left unmatched. Germline assignment: CDR1 LGHDT and CDR2 YNNKEL (reference sequence). This CDR3 spans 13 amino acids. In nucleotides, the CDR3 is TGTGCCAGCAGCCAACTAGCGGGGGATGAGCAGTTCTTC. Amino acids: CASSQLAGDEQFF.

In its sample, this clonotype was seen many times. The chain has TRBV18 and TRBJ2-3; 7 bases line up with TRBD2. The V and J ends lost 0 bases and 2 bases, in that order; junction bases with no gene match: 2. Germline V gene lookup returns CDR1 KGHSH and CDR2 LQKENI. The CDR3 has 15 amino acids. CDR3 sequence reads: CASSPPGGTTDTQYF. The DNA for the CDR3 is TGTGCCAGCTCACCACCGGGGGGGACCACAGATACGCAGTATTTT.

This clonotype was seen ten or more times. The rearrangement joins TRBV30 to TRBJ1-2; D not resolved. Germline V gene data show CDR1 as GTSNPN and CDR2 as SVGIG (reference sequence). Trimming stripped 1 base from V and 1 base from J, with 13 bases between. The CDR3 runs 15 residues. The CDR3 coding sequence is TGTGCCTGGAGTGGGAAGGACTGGGATAACTATGGCTACACCTTC. Protein: CAWSGKDWDNYGYTF.

This sequence joins TRBV28 and TRBJ1-1; 12 bases match TRBD1. CDR3 size: 17 residues. V lost 5 bases, J lost 4 bases, and 11 bases stayed unmatched. In germline, CDR1 is MDHEN, CDR2 SYDVKM. CDR3 protein: CASSLTGTGGSGTEAFF. The CDR3 DNA reads TGTGCCAGCAGTCTCACCGGGACAGGGGGCTCGGGCACTGAAGCTTTCTTT. The entire variable domain, with the rest obtained from reference TRBV28 and TRBJ1-1, is as follows: DVKVTQSSRYLVKRTGEKVFLECVQDMDHENMFWYRQDPGLGLRLIYFSYDVKMKEKGDIPEGYSVSREKKERFSLILESASTNQTSMYLCASSLTGTGGSGTEAFFGQGTRLTVV.

In its sample, this clonotype was seen many times. This rearrangement joins TRBV6-2 or TRBV6-3 to TRBJ1-5; possible D gene TRBD1, 6 bases. This CDR3 region has 16 residues. Trimming shortened V by 6 bases and J by 5 bases, and 20 bases separated the two germline ends. Germline assignment: CDR1 MNHEY and CDR2 SVGEGT. CDR3 bases: TGTGCCAGCAGCTCCGACAGGTTAAAGGGGTATCAGCCCCAGCATTTT. This translates into CASSSDRLKGYQPQHF.

This clonotype was seen ten or more times. The CDR3 loop is CASSDNPWMDEQYF. The CDR3 nucleotides are TGTGCCAGCAGCGATAACCCCTGGATGGACGAGCAGTACTTC. This sequence joins TRBV11-2 and TRBJ2-7, with D uncertain. Trimming left V 5 bases short and J 5 bases short, with 16 bases between. The CDR3 is made up of 14 amino acids. The germline CDR1 and CDR2 sequences are SGHAT and FQNNGV.

This clonotype was recorded many times. This chain uses TRBV6-5 with TRBJ2-5; no firm D call. The germline gives CDR1 MNHEY, CDR2 SVGAGI. This CDR3 has 13 residues. The germline V and J ends were trimmed by 2 bases and 4 bases, with 8 bases remaining between them. The CDR3 DNA reads TGTGCCAGCAGTTACCTTCCCGGAGAGACCCAGTACTTC. Residues: CASSYLPGETQYF.

The gene calls are TRBV15 and TRBJ1-2; TRBD1 agrees at 7 bases. With 4 bases clipped from V and 8 bases from J, the junction kept 7 bases outside the gene matches. Germline V gives CDR1 LNHNV, CDR2 YYDKDF (reference sequence). The CDR3 covers 13 residues. The CDR3 DNA is TGTGCCACCAGCAACGACAGGGTGGGCGGCTACACCTTC. It specifies CATSNDRVGGYTF.

This clonotype was found a few times. CDR3 DNA: TGCGCCAGCAGCGAGCGCCCGGCGTCGGGACAGGGGACAGCTAACTATGGCTACACCTTC. Translated, it gives CASSERPASGQGTANYGYTF. This chain joins TRBV5-1 and TRBJ1-2, with 10 bases identical to TRBD1. J gave up 0 bases and V 4 bases, and 18 bases lay outside the gene matches. Germline V CDR1 and CDR2: SGHRS, YFSETQ. The CDR3 totals 20 residues.

The table lists this clonotype with many counts. The chain couples TRBV3-1 to TRBJ2-2; the D is unclear. Germline CDR1 is LGHDT and CDR2 is YNNKEL (reference sequence). This CDR3 is built from 14 residues. The V end was cut by 7 bases, the J end by 1 base, with 10 bases between. The CDR3 protein is CASTQEGNTGELFF. DNA of the CDR3: TGTGCCAGCACCCAGGAAGGGAACACCGGGGAGCTGTTTTTT. The full variable domain, with the rest looked up from reference TRBV3-1 and TRBJ2-2, is DTAVSQTPKYLVTQMGNDKSIKCEQNLGHDTMYWYKQDSKKFLKIMFSYNNKELIINETVPNRFSPKSPDKAHLNLHINSLELGDSAVYFCASTQEGNTGELFFGEGSRLTVL.

This clonotype was found many times. V usage is TRBV5-1 and J usage is TRBJ2-2; TRBD2 agrees at 9 bases. V lost 4 bases and J lost 4; bases outside the gene matches: 11. In germline, CDR1 is SGHRS, CDR2 YFSETQ. The CDR3 length is 17 residues. The CDR3 DNA is TGCGCCAGCAGCGGACTAGCGCTCGGGGCGGGCACCGGGGAGCTGTTTTTT. It codes for CASSGLALGAGTGELFF.

This clonotype was picked up many times. The chain joins TRBV3-1 to TRBJ2-1; D call uncertain. Between the trimmed V and J ends, which lost 0 bases and 1 base, there was a span of 7 bases. Germline values: CDR1 LGHDT, CDR2 YNNKEL (reference sequence). The CDR3 contains 15 residues. The CDR3 region is CASSQDQGSYNEQFF. The CDR3 region has the DNA TGTGCCAGCAGCCAAGATCAAGGATCCTACAATGAGCAGTTCTTC.